Presented here are 32 T cell receptor beta chains from one specimen sequenced in a study. TCRdb itself ran the 5' RACE reads through MiXCR, one entry per CDR3 protein. The sample includes about 62,000 distinct CDR3 sequences, approximately 31% seen only once; the top ten take roughly 2.5%. The material sequenced was tumor-infiltrating naive CD4+ T cells sorted from the breast tumor. The subset is: naive CD4+ T cells, CD4+CD45RA+CD25-. These receptors all come from a female donor with breast cancer.

This clonotype was observed a handful of times. V is TRBV7-3 and J is TRBJ1-3; D possibly corresponds to TRBD1 (5 bases). In germline, CDR1 is SGHTA, CDR2 FQGTGA. CDR3 length equals 14 residues. V was pared by 5 bases and J by 0 bases, with 8 bases between. The CDR3 region has the DNA TGTGCCAGCAGCCCCACAGGCTCTGGAAACACCATATATTTT. This sequence encodes CASSPTGSGNTIYF.

The genes are TRBV9 and TRBJ2-1, with 7 bases aligning to TRBD2. The V segment lost 3 bases and the J segment 4 bases; nucleotides outside the gene matches: 10. The CDR3 extends over 16 amino acids. CDR1 and CDR2 (germline): SGDLS, YYNGEE. CDR3 sequence reads: CASSERDYQLYNEQFF. The CDR3 nucleotides read TGTGCCAGCAGCGAGCGGGACTATCAGTTATACAATGAGCAGTTCTTC.

The CDR3 reads CASSPGISYEQYF. The CDR3 DNA reads as TGTGCCAGCAGCCCTGGTATCTCCTACGAGCAGTACTTC. This chain connects TRBV7-2 to TRBJ2-7; the D is unclear. Germline V gene data show CDR1 as SGHTA and CDR2 as FQGNSA. The CDR3 extends over 13 amino acids. Trimming pared 5 bases from V and 0 bases from J, leaving 8 bases between.

This clonotype was detected a few times. The genes are TRBV5-1 and TRBJ2-3, with 7 nucleotides matching TRBD2. Germline CDR1 and CDR2: SGHRS and YFSETQ. CDR3 length: 16 amino acids. Trimming cost V 0 bases and J 2 bases; bases outside gene matches: 6. The CDR3, as DNA: TGCGCCAGCAGCTTGGTCGGGAGGTTGGCCACAGATACGCAGTATTTT. This encodes CASSLVGRLATDTQYF.

The J gene is TRBJ2-4, the V gene TRBV5-1; D may be TRBD2 (6 bases). CDR1 and CDR2 (germline): SGHRS, YFSETQ. The CDR3 extends over 15 amino acids. V lost 3 bases and J lost 5, with 15 bases in between. CDR3 in amino acids: CASSSGGQVENIQYF. The CDR3 DNA follows: TGCGCCAGCAGCTCCGGGGGTCAAGTCGAAAACATTCAGTACTTC.

As to this clonotype: A much larger clonotype is one base distant, so this may be a read error. This chain joins TRBV11-2 and TRBJ1-1; 7 bases align to TRBD1. CDR3 length equals 15 residues. Germline CDR1 is SGHAT and CDR2 is FQNNGV. CDR3 in amino acids: CANSLDRVGGPKAFF. The CDR3 nucleotides read TGTGCCAACAGCTTAGATCGTGTAGGGGGCCCAAAAGCTTTCTTT.

The table lists this clonotype with a few counts. The chain recombines TRBV5-1 with TRBJ1-2; D is undetermined. With 1 base removed from V and 6 bases from J, the gap between germline ends came to 13 bases. The CDR3 length is 14 residues. Germline V gene lookup returns CDR1 SGHRS and CDR2 YFSETQ. The CDR3 loop is CASSLRQAKDGYTF. CDR3 nucleotide sequence: TGCGCCAGCAGCTTGAGGCAGGCCAAGGATGGCTACACCTTC.

The rearrangement uses TRBV9 and TRBJ2-3; TRBD2 is a possible D gene (6 bases). V was pared by 0 bases and J by 4 bases, with 6 bases between. The V gene's germline CDR1 is SGDLS and CDR2 YYNGEE. The CDR3 sequence is 13 residues long. Written as DNA, the CDR3 is TGTGCCAGCAGCGTAGGGAGGGCAGATACGCAGTATTTT. It encodes CASSVGRADTQYF.

V gene TRBV15 combines with J gene TRBJ2-3, with TRBD1 matching over 8 bases. CDR1 is LNHNV and CDR2 is YYDKDF in the germline V gene (reference sequence). This CDR3 is built from 15 residues. J gave up 2 bases and V 6 bases, and 7 bases lay outside the gene matches. Here the CDR3 reads CATRPWQGATDTQYF. CDR3 nucleotide sequence: TGTGCCACCAGGCCATGGCAGGGGGCCACAGATACGCAGTATTTT.

The CDR3 DNA is TGTGCCAGCAGCCAAACGGTCGGGAATAATTCACCCCTCCACTTT. It translates to CASSQTVGNNSPLHF. The chain combines TRBV4-2 with TRBJ1-6; D call uncertain. V lost 2 bases and J 5 bases, leaving 10 bases between the germline ends. The CDR3 runs to 15 residues. Germline CDR1 is LGHNA and CDR2 is YNFKEQ.

V usage is TRBV29-1 and J usage is TRBJ1-3, with D perhaps TRBD1 (6 bases). The V and J ends lost 4 bases and 1 base respectively, with 11 bases between them. Germline V gives CDR1 SQVTM, CDR2 ANQGSEA. The CDR3 is made up of 14 amino acids. The CDR3 protein is CSVGTAHSGNTIYF. CDR3 DNA: TGCAGCGTTGGGACAGCTCATTCTGGAAACACCATATATTTT. Supplemented by reference TRBV29-1 and TRBJ1-3, the full variable domain reads SAVISQKPSRDICQRGTSLTIQCQVDSQVTMMFWYRQQPGQSLTLIATANQGSEATYESGFVIDKFPISRPNLTFSTLTVSNMSPEDSSIYLCSVGTAHSGNTIYFGEGSWLTVV.

Note on this clonotype: A read error may be the cause here, since a much bigger clone is one base away. The rearrangement joins TRBV6-1 to TRBJ2-5, with 7 positions matching TRBD2. V shed 4 bases and J 5 bases; nucleotides not matched to a gene: 7. This CDR3 has 14 residues. The germline CDR1 and CDR2 sequences are MNHNS and SASEGT. The CDR3: CASSAGRGRETQYF. The DNA for the CDR3 is TGTGCCAGCAGTGCAGGGAGGGGACGGGAGACCCAGTACTTC.

V and J are TRBV15 and TRBJ2-5, with D perhaps matching TRBD1 (6 bases). The CDR3 consists of 16 residues. Per germline, CDR1 LNHNV and CDR2 YYDKDF (reference sequence). Trimming pared 2 bases from V and 2 bases from J, leaving 15 bases between. The CDR3 DNA is TGTGCCACCAGCAGATCCCGACAGGTGCTACAAGAGACCCAGTACTTC. Translation gives CATSRSRQVLQETQYF. Supplemented by reference TRBV15 and TRBJ2-5, the full variable domain reads DAMVIQNPRYQVTQFGKPVTLSCSQTLNHNVMYWYQQKSSQAPKLLFHYYDKDFNNEADTPDNFQSRRPNTSFCFLDIRSPGLGDTAMYLCATSRSRQVLQETQYFGPGTRLLVL.

This clonotype showed up many times. The rearrangement joins TRBV7-3 to TRBJ2-7, with 9 bases fitting TRBD2. Germline values: CDR1 SGHTA, CDR2 FQGTGA. After removal of 11 bases from V and 5 bases from J, the junction contained 10 bases not matched to a gene. There are 13 residues in the CDR3. The CDR3 loop reads CAPDLAGRHEQYF. The CDR3 region has the DNA TGTGCCCCAGACCTAGCGGGAAGACACGAGCAGTACTTC.

Turning to this clonotype: Lacking the conserved final phenylalanine or tryptophan, this CDR3 likely reflects a read error. The rearrangement links TRBV12-3 or TRBV12-4 to TRBJ1-5; 8 nucleotides align to TRBD1. The CDR3 consists of 14 residues. Trimming cost V 6 bases and J 7 bases; bases outside gene matches: 8. CDR3 sequence: CASSLTGEGQPQHL. CDR3 coding DNA: TGTGCCAGCAGCCTGACAGGGGAAGGCCAGCCCCAGCATCTT.

The chain is built from TRBV6-1 and TRBJ2-7, with TRBD2 matching 9 bases. The J segment lost 4 bases and the V segment lost 4 bases, leaving 8 bases of the junction unmatched. Germline CDR1 is MNHNS and CDR2 is SASEGT. The CDR3 runs to 15 residues. CDR3 sequence (DNA): TGTGCCAGCAGTGTTAAGCGGGGGGCCGGGTACGAGCAGTACTTC. Translating gives CASSVKRGAGYEQYF.

There are many counts of this clonotype. CDR3 bases: TGTGCCAGCAGCACAGGGTTTGAAGCTTTCTTT. It yields the protein CASSTGFEAFF. The gene calls are TRBV6-5 and TRBJ1-1; D possibly corresponds to TRBD1 (6 bases). The V gene lost 6 bases and the J gene lost 7 bases, with 9 bases spanning the gap. This CDR3 region has 11 residues. From germline, CDR1 is MNHEY and CDR2 SVGAGI.

In regard to this clonotype: This clone may be a read error of a much larger clone one base away. The chain carries TRBV5-1 and TRBJ2-1; D may be TRBD1 (7 bases). Per germline, CDR1 SGHRS and CDR2 YFSETQ. The CDR3 length is 17 residues. CDR3 nucleotide sequence: TGCGCCAGCAGCTCACAACTCAGGGGGACTTTTAACAATGAGCAGTCCTTC. Its translation: CASSSQLRGTFNNEQSF.

In its sample, this clonotype was seen a few times. The gene calls are TRBV7-8 and TRBJ2-3; TRBD2 aligns across 12 bases. The CDR3 has 15 amino acids. Germline CDR1 is SGHVS and CDR2 is FQNEAQ. The V segment lost 4 bases and the J segment 5 bases; nucleotides outside the gene matches: 4. The CDR3 DNA follows: TGTGCCAGCAGCTGGGGGGGACTAGCGGGAGATACGCAGTATTTT. Its protein product is CASSWGGLAGDTQYF.

DNA for the CDR3: TGTGCCAGCAGCTTAGGTTTCCACACAGATACGCAGTATTTT. Translated: CASSLGFHTDTQYF. The V gene is TRBV7-2, the J gene TRBJ2-3; D gene ambiguous. The CDR3 runs 14 residues. Germline V CDR1 and CDR2: SGHTA, FQGNSA. Trimming took off 1 base at V and 2 bases at J, with 7 bases between the two ends.

This clonotype was seen a few times. CDR3 in amino acids: CASSLLGKTYEQYF. CDR3 DNA sequence: TGTGCCAGCAGCTTATTGGGGAAAACCTACGAGCAGTACTTC. V gene TRBV7-8 combines with J gene TRBJ2-7; D not resolved. CDR1 is SGHVS, CDR2 FQNEAQ, per germline. The V end was cut by 2 bases, the J end by 2 bases, with 10 bases between. The CDR3 extends over 14 amino acids.

V usage is TRBV6-2 or TRBV6-3 and J usage is TRBJ1-5; TRBD1 aligns across 7 bases. Per germline, CDR1 MNHEY and CDR2 SVGEGT. V was pared by 7 bases and J by 3 bases, with 12 bases of the junction left unmatched. This CDR3 comprises 16 residues. The CDR3 protein is CASTKATDRDNQPQHF. CDR3 nucleotide sequence: TGTGCCAGCACCAAAGCGACAGACAGGGACAATCAGCCCCAGCATTTT.

This clonotype was observed a few times. The rearrangement joins TRBV5-1 to TRBJ2-3; perhaps D is TRBD1 or TRBD2 (8 bases each). The CDR3 totals 17 residues. The germline V gene encodes CDR1 SGHRS and CDR2 YFSETQ. With 4 bases removed from V and 3 bases from J, the gap between germline ends came to 21 bases. CDR3: CASSHRISGDRTDTQYF. The CDR3 DNA reads as TGCGCCAGCAGCCATAGGATTAGCGGGGACAGGACAGATACGCAGTATTTT.

This clonotype was counted many times. The genes are TRBV28 and TRBJ1-4; 12 nucleotides align to TRBD1. Trimming removed 4 bases from V and 4 bases from J; junction bases left unmatched: 10. The CDR3 is made up of 18 amino acids. Germline V gene sequence: CDR1 MDHEN, CDR2 SYDVKM. The CDR3 reads CASSWGPGQGASNEKLFF. In nucleotides, the CDR3 is TGTGCCAGCAGTTGGGGACCGGGACAGGGGGCTAGTAATGAAAAACTGTTTTTT.

Only a few counts were recorded for this clonotype. The gene calls are TRBV5-1 and TRBJ2-3; D uncertain. Germline CDR1 is SGHRS and CDR2 is YFSETQ. The CDR3 covers 13 residues. Trimming stripped 8 bases from V and 1 base from J, with 11 bases between. This CDR3 is CARSSLRTDTQYF. The CDR3 DNA sequence: TGCGCCAGGTCGTCCCTCCGCACAGATACGCAGTATTTT.

This rearrangement joins TRBV24-1 to TRBJ2-3, with 9 bases aligning to TRBD1. This CDR3 spans 15 amino acids. Germline lookup yields CDR1 KGHDR and CDR2 SFDVKD. The V segment lost 1 base and the J segment 5 bases; nucleotides outside the gene matches: 3. CDR3 protein: CATSDFGTGRDTQYF. Written as DNA, the CDR3 is TGTGCCACCAGTGATTTTGGGACAGGGAGAGATACGCAGTATTTT.

The rearrangement links TRBV7-2 to TRBJ2-2; D possibly uses TRBD1 or TRBD2 (5 bases each). Germline loops: CDR1 SGHTA, CDR2 FQGNSA. The CDR3 contains 16 residues. Deletions cut 4 bases from V and 2 bases from J, with 14 bases between. CDR3 region: CASSSYPGPNTGELFF. CDR3 DNA: TGTGCCAGCAGCTCCTATCCGGGACCTAACACCGGGGAGCTGTTTTTT.

The chain employs TRBV5-1 and TRBJ1-2, with 7 bases matching TRBD1. The CDR3 has 13 amino acids. Germline V CDR1 and CDR2: SGHRS, YFSETQ. Trimming took 2 bases from V and 3 from J; bases not matched to a gene: 1. The CDR3 is CASSFQGDYGYTF. As DNA, the CDR3 is TGCGCCAGCAGCTTTCAGGGGGACTATGGCTACACCTTC.

The sample holds many counts of this clonotype. The V and J genes are TRBV4-2 and TRBJ2-1, with 14 bases matching TRBD2. Germline V gene sequence: CDR1 LGHNA, CDR2 YNFKEQ. Unmatched junction bases numbered 1, after V lost 4 bases and J lost 8 bases. The CDR3 covers 14 residues. The CDR3 nucleotides are TGTGCCAGCAGCCCGACTAGCGGGAGGGATGAGCAGTTCTTC. This translates into CASSPTSGRDEQFF.

This clonotype was seen a few times. The chain employs TRBV5-1 and TRBJ2-7, with 7 bases identical to TRBD1. The ends lost 4 bases at V and 2 bases at J; junction bases unmatched: 6. The CDR3 is 14 amino acids. Per germline, CDR1 SGHRS and CDR2 YFSETQ. The CDR3 sequence: CASSQQGQTYEQYF. The CDR3 DNA reads as TGCGCCAGCAGCCAACAGGGACAGACCTACGAGCAGTACTTC. Full variable domain (remainder filled in from reference TRBV5-1 and TRBJ2-7): KAGVTQTPRYLIKTRGQQVTLSCSPISGHRSVSWYQQTPGQGLQFLFEYFSETQRNKGNFPGRFSGRQFSNSRSEMNVSTLELGDSALYLCASSQQGQTYEQYFGPGTRLTVT.

This clonotype was detected only a few times. This rearrangement joins TRBV20-1 to TRBJ1-2; D unclear. CDR1 DFQATT and CDR2 SNEGSKA come from the germline V gene (reference sequence). Trimming took 5 bases from V and 6 from J, leaving 13 bases between them. This CDR3 region has 12 residues. The CDR3 reads CSAGRNTNGYTF. Here the CDR3 DNA reads TGCAGTGCTGGTAGAAATACAAATGGCTACACCTTC.

Details on this clonotype: Possible read error: a much larger clone is one base away. The chain is built from TRBV5-1 and TRBJ1-1; D call uncertain. CDR3 size: 14 residues. V was clipped by 4 bases and J by 1 base, with 11 bases between them. CDR1 is SGHRS, CDR2 YFSETQ, per germline. As DNA, the CDR3 is TGCGCCAGCAGCCACCCGAAGGGGAACACTGAAGCTTTCTTT. Its translation is CASSHPKGNTEAFF.